This T cell receptor (beta chain) was profiled in a study of CD8 T cells in Susac syndrome. CDR3 size: 16 residues. Germline CDR1 and CDR2: SEHNR and FQNEAQ (reference sequence). Trimming took off 5 bases at V and 2 bases at J, with 17 bases between the two ends. RNA, at roughly 0.45 to 1 ug, was reverse transcribed with random hexamers. It was immunoSEQ multiplex PCR that amplified TCR beta CDR3 across 54 Vbeta and 13 Jbeta. Each CDR3 protein gets one entry after TCRdb re-called the immunoSEQ multiplex PCR reads with MiXCR. The table lists around 220,000 distinct CDR3 sequences, 92% of them singletons. In blood CD8+ and CD4+ T cells, TCR beta underwent sequencing. The multiple sclerosis controls were treatment-naive patients, and their relapsing-remitting disease was stable or active.

Sequences were obtained from CD8+ T cells from PBMCs. The clonotype comes from a human donor with multiple sclerosis. The rearrangement links TRBV7-9 to TRBJ2-3; a possible D gene is TRBD2 (6 bases). The chain's CDR3 is CASSPLLEGPTDTQYF. The CDR3, as DNA: TGTGCCAGCAGCCCGCTTTTGGAGGGACCCACAGATACGCAGTATTTT.